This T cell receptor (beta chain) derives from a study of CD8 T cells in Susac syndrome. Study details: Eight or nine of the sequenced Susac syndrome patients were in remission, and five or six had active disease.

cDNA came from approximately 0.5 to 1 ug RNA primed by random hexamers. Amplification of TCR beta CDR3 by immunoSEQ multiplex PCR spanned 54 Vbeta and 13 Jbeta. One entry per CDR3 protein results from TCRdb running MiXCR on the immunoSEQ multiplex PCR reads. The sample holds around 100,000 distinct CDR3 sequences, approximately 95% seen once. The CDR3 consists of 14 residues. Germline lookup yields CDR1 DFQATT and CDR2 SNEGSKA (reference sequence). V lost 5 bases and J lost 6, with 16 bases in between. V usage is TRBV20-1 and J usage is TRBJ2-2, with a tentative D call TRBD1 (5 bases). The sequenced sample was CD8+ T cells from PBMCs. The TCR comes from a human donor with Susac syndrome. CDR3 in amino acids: CSAEGAGRPGELFF. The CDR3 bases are TGCAGTGCTGAAGGGGCAGGACGGCCCGGGGAGCTGTTTTTT.